This passage covers 21 T cell receptor beta chains from one sample sequenced in a study of metastatic and nonmetastatic thyroid tumors. TCRdb reassembled clones from the PCR reads with MiXCR. Of thousands of clones detected, 30% to 40% appear once; the ten largest clones hold more than 20%. Treatment of any kind had been given to no patient before thyroid surgery. Sequenced: adjacent normal tissue. These receptors were collected from a female donor with papillary thyroid cancer or a benign thyroid nodule (not recorded which). Some clones in this sample may be carry-over from other donors' samples.

This clone was picked up a small number of times. Its ends do not fully match the called genes, so a read error is possible. The V gene is TRBV27, the J gene TRBJ2-7, with 9 bases that match TRBD2. The germline CDR1 and CDR2 sequences are MNHEY and SMNVEV (reference sequence). The length of the CDR3 is 18 residues. CDR3 nucleotide sequence: TGTTCCAGCAGTTTGAGGTTAGCGGGAGAAACACGAACTTACGAGCAGTACTTC. It translates to CSSSLRLAGETRTYEQYF.

The chain's CDR3 is CASSILGLGELFF. The CDR3 bases are TGTGCCAGCAGTATTCTTGGGCTCGGGGAGCTGTTTTTT. This chain joins TRBV6-9 and TRBJ2-2; D ambiguous. Trimming removed 5 bases at V and 7 bases at J, with 11 bases between. The CDR3 covers 13 residues. In germline, CDR1 is MNHGY, CDR2 SVAAGI.

By its share, this clone is medium-sized. The rearrangement uses TRBV20-1 and TRBJ2-7; D tentatively reads TRBD1 or TRBD2 (5 bases each). The CDR3 totals 12 residues. Germline V CDR1 and CDR2: DFQATT, SNEGSKA (reference sequence). Between the trimmed V and J ends, which lost 0 bases and 6 bases, there was a span of 9 bases. CDR3 sequence reads: CSARDLGTEQYF. CDR3 nucleotides: TGCAGTGCTAGAGACCTGGGGACCGAGCAGTACTTC.

The V call is TRBV28, the J call TRBJ2-3; a possible D gene is TRBD2 (6 bases). V was trimmed by 3 bases and J by 4 bases, leaving 14 bases between them. This CDR3 is built from 15 residues. Germline V gene sequence: CDR1 MDHEN, CDR2 SYDVKM. CDR3 nucleotide sequence: TGTGCCAGCAGTTTTCAAGGGGAGGCCCCAGATACGCAGTATTTT. Protein: CASSFQGEAPDTQYF.

The rearrangement uses TRBV27 and TRBJ2-7; D is perhaps TRBD2 (6 bases). Germline V gives CDR1 MNHEY, CDR2 SMNVEV (reference sequence). Trimming pared 5 bases from V and 2 bases from J, leaving 16 bases between. This CDR3 contains 15 residues. Here the CDR3 DNA reads TGTGCCAGCAGTGGGAGGAAGGGGTCCGCCTACGAGCAGTACTTC. Residues: CASSGRKGSAYEQYF.

This clone is labeled as large. The CDR3 loop is CASKEWGWGYAAQYF. In DNA form, the CDR3 reads TGTGCCAGCAAGGAATGGGGATGGGGATACGCGGCGCAGTATTTT. The J gene is TRBJ2-3, the V gene TRBV6-1; D not certain. The CDR3 extends over 15 amino acids. Between the trimmed V and J ends, which lost 7 bases and 10 bases, there was a span of 24 bases. From germline, CDR1 is MNHNS and CDR2 SASEGT.

This clone is labeled as large. This sequence joins TRBV2 and TRBJ1-1; unclear D gene. Germline CDR1 is SNHLY and CDR2 is FYNNEI. V lost 6 bases to trimming and J lost 8 bases, with 10 bases between them. The length of the CDR3 is 11 residues. In DNA form, the CDR3 reads TGTGCCAGCAGCCTCGACTTCGAAGCTTTCTTT. Translating gives CASSLDFEAFF.

The chain recombines TRBV2 with TRBJ2-3, with D perhaps TRBD1 or TRBD2 (6 bases each). This CDR3 comprises 14 residues. CDR1 is SNHLY, CDR2 FYNNEI, per germline. V gave up 6 bases and J gave up 0 bases, with 10 bases separating them. As DNA, the CDR3 is TGTGCCAGCAGACCGGGGGCGAGCACAGATACGCAGTATTTT. Translation gives CASRPGASTDTQYF.

This clone was found once. This sequence joins TRBV7-3 and TRBJ2-7, with 10 bases that match TRBD2. The CDR3 loop spans 15 amino acids. Germline CDR1 SGHTA, CDR2 FQGTGA. V shed 5 bases and J 3 bases; nucleotides not matched to a gene: 7. CDR3 region: CASSKLAGLDYEQYF. Here the CDR3 DNA reads TGTGCCAGCAGCAAACTAGCGGGGCTGGACTACGAGCAGTACTTC.

This clone was seen repeatedly, ten times or more. This rearrangement joins TRBV24-1 to TRBJ2-7; 13 nucleotides align to TRBD2. The V gene end was trimmed by 0 bases and the J gene end by 3 bases; junction bases not matched to a gene: 10. This CDR3 region has 19 residues. Germline CDR1 is KGHDR and CDR2 is SFDVKD. The CDR3 nucleotides read TGTGCCACCAGTGATTTGAGCCCCGGGACTAGCGGGGATCACTACGAGCAGTACTTC. Its translation: CATSDLSPGTSGDHYEQYF.

This clone is termed large. The V and J genes are TRBV6-2 or TRBV6-3 and TRBJ2-3, with a weak D call TRBD2 (7 bases). CDR3 length: 16 residues. Germline CDR1 MNHEY, CDR2 SVGEGT. The V end lost 0 bases, the J end lost 3 bases, and 13 bases lay between the germline ends. CDR3 bases: TGTGCCAGCAGTTACTCGCCGGGGGGCGGAACAGATACGCAGTATTTT. This translates into CASSYSPGGGTDTQYF.

The chain combines TRBV7-2 with TRBJ2-7, with a weak D call TRBD1 (6 bases). CDR1 SGHTA and CDR2 FQGNSA come from the germline V gene. Trimming left V 4 bases short and J 3 bases short, with 16 bases between. This CDR3 is 15 amino acids long. The CDR3 loop reads CASSSIATGNYEQYF. CDR3 DNA sequence: TGTGCCAGCAGCTCGATCGCGACAGGCAACTACGAGCAGTACTTC.

This chain uses TRBV19 with TRBJ1-1; D not certain. This CDR3 has 14 amino acids. Germline CDR1 and CDR2: LNHDA and SQIVND (reference sequence). CDR3 region: CTTTRRGPNTEAFF. DNA of the CDR3: TGTACCACTACTCGGCGGGGTCCCAACACTGAAGCTTTCTTT. Supplemented by reference TRBV19 and TRBJ1-1, the full variable domain reads DGGITQSPKYLFRKEGQNVTLSCEQNLNHDAMYWYRQDPGQGLRLIYYSQIVNDFQKGDIAEGYSVSREKKESFPLTVTSAQKNPTAFYLCTTTRRGPNTEAFFGQGTRLTVV.

On this clone: Since the CDR3 does not end with the conserved phenylalanine or tryptophan, this likely comes from a read error. It is unclear where the CDR3 begins or ends on the DNA, so no DNA is shown, and the CDR3 is as TCRdb lists it. The chain is built from TRBV6-1 and TRBJ2-2. Germline CDR1 MNHNS, CDR2 SASEGT. 10 amino acids form the CDR3, both terminal residues included. CDR3 sequence reads: CASSKADRAG.

This clone was detected once. The junction shows a germline mismatch at one end, possibly a read error. The V call is TRBV6-2 or TRBV6-3, the J call TRBJ2-7; D is perhaps TRBD1 (6 bases). This CDR3 contains 15 residues. Germline-derived CDR1 and CDR2 are MNHEY and SVGEGT. CDR3 loop: CASSLRDIRLYEQSF. The DNA for the CDR3 is TGTGCCAGCAGTCTCCGGGACATACGTCTCTACGAGCAGTCATTC.

Details on this clone: One end of the junction varies from germline; a read error may be responsible. The chain combines TRBV6-2 or TRBV6-3 with TRBJ1-2, with D perhaps matching TRBD1 (6 bases). The CDR3 contains 17 residues. The germline CDR1 and CDR2 sequences are MNHEY and SVGEGT. The CDR3 sequence: CASSARTIGKGDYAYTF. The CDR3 DNA is TGTGCCAGCAGTGCAAGAACTATCGGGAAGGGGGACTATGCCTACACCTTC.

The chain employs TRBV7-2 and TRBJ2-7; D is unclear. The V end was cut by 4 bases, the J end by 4 bases, with 11 bases between. CDR1 and CDR2 (germline): SGHTA, FQGNSA. CDR3 length equals 13 residues. DNA for the CDR3: TGTGCCAGCAGCTCTGCATACGGTTACGAGCAGTACTTC. Protein sequence: CASSSAYGYEQYF.

This clone turned up a few times. J is TRBJ2-7 and V is TRBV6-2 or TRBV6-3; tentatively, D is TRBD1 or TRBD2 (5 bases each). CDR1 and CDR2 from the germline V gene are MNHEY and SVGEGT. There are 15 residues in the CDR3. The V end lost 5 bases, the J end lost 4 bases, and 18 bases lay between the germline ends. The CDR3, as DNA: TGTGCCAGCAGTCGTCGGGACCTACGTCTATACGAGCAGTACTTC. This gives the protein CASSRRDLRLYEQYF.

The CDR3 protein is CASSLAAGYGYTF. The CDR3 bases are TGCGCCAGCAGCTTGGCCGCGGGATATGGCTACACCTTC. The V and J genes are TRBV5-1 and TRBJ1-2; D uncertain. Deletions cut 0 bases from V and 5 bases from J, with 8 bases between. CDR3 length equals 13 residues. Germline values: CDR1 SGHRS, CDR2 YFSETQ.

This clone was found a few times. The chain employs TRBV28 and TRBJ2-5, with 12 bases identical to TRBD2. Unmatched junction bases numbered 8, after V lost 5 bases and J lost 4 bases. Per the germline V gene, CDR1 is MDHEN and CDR2 is SYDVKM. The length of the CDR3 is 16 residues. Here the CDR3 DNA reads TGTGCCAGCAGTCATTTGACTAGCGGGAGTATAGAGACCCAGTACTTC. Translation: CASSHLTSGSIETQYF.

CDR3 amino acids: CSATGTGNTGELFF. DNA for the CDR3: TGCAGTGCAACCGGGACAGGGAACACCGGGGAGCTGTTTTTT. V gene TRBV20-1 combines with J gene TRBJ2-2; 8 bases align to TRBD1. Germline V gene sequence: CDR1 DFQATT, CDR2 SNEGSKA (reference sequence). V shed 6 bases and J 1 base; nucleotides not matched to a gene: 4. The CDR3 is 14 amino acids.